Each of the 10 T cell receptor beta chains below was sequenced from the same sample in a study of response to subunit inactivated influenza vaccine. TCRdb reprocessed the RT-PCR reads via MiXCR and lists one record per CDR3 protein. The repertoire holds a few hundred thousand distinct CDR3 sequences, with approximately 10% as singletons. The same specimen was also included in a second study, on T cells expressing NK-cell markers. As reported in that work: Making the TCR beta cDNA relied on 5'RACE template switching with UMIs.

The source was PBMCs from blood, collected on the day of vaccination. The receptors come from a man in his fifties who received an inactivated influenza vaccine.

The V and J genes are TRBV15 and TRBJ2-1, with D possibly being TRBD2 (5 bases). CDR1 and CDR2 from the germline V gene are LNHNV and YYDKDF (reference sequence). Trimming stripped 5 bases from V and 7 bases from J, with 18 bases between. The CDR3 loop spans 15 amino acids. As DNA, the CDR3 is TGTGCCACCAGCGCCCGGACTGGGTTGAGGAATGAGCAGTTCTTC. This translates into CATSARTGLRNEQFF.

A few counts support this clonotype. This chain joins TRBV10-3 and TRBJ2-4, with D perhaps being TRBD1 or TRBD2 (5 bases each). Trimming shortened V by 3 bases and J by 7 bases, and 13 bases separated the two germline ends. Germline CDR1 is ENHRY and CDR2 is SYGVKD. This CDR3 is 14 amino acids long. The CDR3 nucleotides are TGTGCCATCAGTGACGGGGACGGTGGGAACATTCAGTACTTC. Translation gives CAISDGDGGNIQYF.

This clonotype has just one count. One end of the junction is discordant with germline, which a read error may explain. The chain employs TRBV20-1 and TRBJ2-5; 7 nucleotides line up with TRBD1. The CDR3 consists of 14 residues. Germline CDR1 is DFQATT and CDR2 is SNEGSKA (reference sequence). The CDR3 sequence is CSARDLRGRETQHF. In DNA form, the CDR3 reads TGCAGTGCTAGAGACTTGAGGGGGCGCGAGACCCAGCACTTC.

This chain joins TRBV6-2 or TRBV6-3 and TRBJ1-1; D call uncertain. Germline-derived CDR1 and CDR2 are MNHEY and SVGEGT. The ends were cut back, 2 bases at V and 12 bases at J, with 16 bases in the middle. The CDR3 sequence is 13 residues long. The CDR3 loop is CASSYRPSMDSFF. In nucleotides, the CDR3 is TGTGCCAGCAGTTACCGGCCCAGCATGGATTCTTTCTTT.

The gene calls are TRBV5-1 and TRBJ2-1; tentative D call: TRBD1 (6 bases). Per the germline V gene, CDR1 is SGHRS and CDR2 is YFSETQ. V was pared by 0 bases and J by 0 bases, with 13 bases between. CDR3 length equals 17 residues. The chain's CDR3 is CASSLEPTGVSYNEQFF. In DNA form, the CDR3 reads TGCGCCAGCAGCTTGGAGCCGACAGGTGTCTCCTACAATGAGCAGTTCTTC.

The gene calls are TRBV5-1 and TRBJ2-1, with D possibly being TRBD1 (8 bases). Germline V CDR1 and CDR2: SGHRS, YFSETQ. V dropped 5 bases and J dropped 4 bases, with 25 bases sitting between them. CDR3 size: 18 residues. DNA of the CDR3: TGCGCCAGCAGTGCTCGGACAGGGAGGGTTTTGGAATACAATGAGCAGTTCTTC. Translated: CASSARTGRVLEYNEQFF.

V usage is TRBV5-1 and J usage is TRBJ2-1; 8 bases are shared with TRBD2. V lost 3 bases, J lost 4 bases, and 9 bases stayed unmatched. This CDR3 has 16 amino acids. Looked up from germline, CDR1 is SGHRS and CDR2 is YFSETQ. The CDR3 reads CASSSGGTSFYNEQFF. In DNA form, the CDR3 reads TGCGCCAGCAGCTCGGGGGGGACTAGTTTTTACAATGAGCAGTTCTTC.

The genes are TRBV24-1 and TRBJ2-1, with TRBD2 as a possible D gene (6 bases). The germline CDR1 and CDR2 sequences are KGHDR and SFDVKD. V shed 2 bases and J shed 0 bases, with 10 bases lying between them. The CDR3 has 16 amino acids. The CDR3: CATSDSGLSSYNEQFF. Written as DNA, the CDR3 is TGTGCCACCAGTGATTCGGGACTGAGCTCCTACAATGAGCAGTTCTTC.

This clonotype was recorded a few times. The chain recombines TRBV12-3 or TRBV12-4 with TRBJ2-5; 8 bases are a match to TRBD2. After removal of 5 bases from V and 2 bases from J, the junction contained 10 bases not matched to a gene. This CDR3 has 16 residues. The CDR3: CASSPRLAQWQETQYF. CDR3 DNA: TGTGCCAGCAGTCCCCGACTAGCGCAATGGCAAGAGACCCAGTACTTC.

The rearrangement joins TRBV12-3 or TRBV12-4 to TRBJ1-1; TRBD1 might be the D (5 bases). The CDR3 length is 14 residues. V was cut by 6 bases and J by 4 bases, with 15 bases left in between. The CDR3 protein is CASRIGTRGTEAFF. CDR3 sequence (DNA): TGTGCCAGCAGAATTGGGACCCGGGGCACTGAAGCTTTCTTT.